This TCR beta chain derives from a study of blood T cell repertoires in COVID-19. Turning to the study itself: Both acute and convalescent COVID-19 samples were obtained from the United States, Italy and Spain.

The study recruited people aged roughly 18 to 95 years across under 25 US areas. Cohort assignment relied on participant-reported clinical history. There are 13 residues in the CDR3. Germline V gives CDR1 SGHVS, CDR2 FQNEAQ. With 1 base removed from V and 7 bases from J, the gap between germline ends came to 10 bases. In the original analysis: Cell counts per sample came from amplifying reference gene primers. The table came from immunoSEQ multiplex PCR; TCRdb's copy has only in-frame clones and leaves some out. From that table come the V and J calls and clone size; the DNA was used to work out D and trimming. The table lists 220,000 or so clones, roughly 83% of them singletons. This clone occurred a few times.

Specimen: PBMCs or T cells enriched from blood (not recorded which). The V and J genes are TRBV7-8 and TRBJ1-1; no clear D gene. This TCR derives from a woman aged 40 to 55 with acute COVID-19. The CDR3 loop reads CASSLGRLNEAFF. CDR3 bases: TGTGCCAGCAGCTTAGGAAGACTCAATGAAGCTTTCTTT.